Following are 19 T cell receptor beta chains from one sample sequenced in a study of cytomegalovirus exposure and HLA in healthy donors. The PCR used 60 Vbeta and 13 Jbeta primers. Libraries were prepared by immunoSEQ multiplex PCR; TCRdb keeps only in-frame clonotypes and omits some of them. The sample shows roughly 84,000 clones, 55% to 65% of them seen only once. The sequencing sample was made of PBMCs. The origin of the receptors is a woman in her thirties or forties in good health and CMV-seropositive.

This clone was seen once. The rearrangement uses TRBV13 and TRBJ2-1, with no clear D. Germline V gene sequence: CDR1 PRHDT, CDR2 FYEKMQ (reference sequence). Deletions cut 2 bases from V and 5 bases from J, with 7 bases between. This CDR3 has 13 residues. The DNA of the CDR3 is TGTGCCAGCAGCTTAAGAGAAAACAATGAGCAGTTCTTC. Translated: CASSLRENNEQFF.

The CDR3: CASSHDRGSGELFF. CDR3 nucleotides: TGCGCCAGCAGCCACGACAGGGGATCCGGGGAGCTGTTTTTT. The rearrangement links TRBV4-3 to TRBJ2-2; TRBD1 matches at 8 bases. Germline V gives CDR1 LGHNA, CDR2 YSLEER. The CDR3 spans 14 residues. Unmatched junction bases numbered 3, after V lost 3 bases and J lost 6 bases.

The chain carries TRBV6-1 and TRBJ1-1; TRBD1 matches at 9 bases. Germline-derived CDR1 and CDR2 are MNHNS and SASEGT. The CDR3 is 13 residues long. Trimming cost V 4 bases and J 3 bases; bases outside gene matches: 0. This CDR3 is CASSGDRDTEAFF. CDR3 sequence (DNA): TGTGCCAGCAGTGGGGACAGGGACACTGAAGCTTTCTTT.

The V and J genes are TRBV5-1 and TRBJ2-3, with D maybe TRBD1 (5 bases). CDR3 length: 14 residues. Germline values: CDR1 SGHRS, CDR2 YFSETQ. V was clipped by 5 bases and J by 0 bases, with 10 bases between them. CDR3 nucleotide sequence: TGCGCCAGCAGACGTGGACAAAGCACAGATACGCAGTATTTT. Encoded protein: CASRRGQSTDTQYF.

The chain carries TRBV4-3 and TRBJ2-7, with D tentatively TRBD2 (6 bases). The V end lost 3 bases, the J end lost 4 bases, and 19 bases lay between the germline ends. CDR3 length: 16 amino acids. Germline V lookup: CDR1 LGHNA, CDR2 YSLEER. CDR3 DNA sequence: TGCGCCAGCAGCCAGGACGCGGGGCAGGAAGGTTACGAGCAGTACTTC. Translating it yields CASSQDAGQEGYEQYF.

This clone has more than one count but fewer than ten. The V call is TRBV27, the J call TRBJ2-1, with D possibly TRBD2 on 5 matching bases. The germline CDR1 and CDR2 sequences are MNHEY and SMNVEV (reference sequence). The ends were cut back, 8 bases at V and 0 bases at J, with 11 bases in the middle. This CDR3 has 14 amino acids. CDR3 sequence reads: CASHRESSYNEQFF. The CDR3 DNA follows: TGTGCCAGCCATAGGGAGAGCTCCTACAATGAGCAGTTCTTC.

The chain links TRBV4-3 to TRBJ2-3; D is ambiguous. Germline assignment: CDR1 LGHNA and CDR2 YSLEER. CDR3 size: 18 residues. Deletions cut 0 bases from V and 1 base from J, with 17 bases between. The CDR3 protein is CASSQEGFGESGTDTQYF. The DNA of the CDR3 is TGCGCCAGCAGCCAAGAAGGATTCGGAGAGTCCGGCACAGATACGCAGTATTTT.

The J gene is TRBJ1-1, the V gene TRBV5-1; no clear D. The germline V and J ends were trimmed by 0 bases and 3 bases, with 15 bases remaining between them. CDR1 is SGHRS, CDR2 YFSETQ, per germline. CDR3 length equals 16 residues. The CDR3 region is CASSLGSFVRYTEAFF. The DNA of the CDR3 is TGCGCCAGCAGCTTGGGAAGTTTTGTGCGGTACACTGAAGCTTTCTTT.

The chain is built from TRBV2 and TRBJ1-5, with D maybe TRBD1 (6 bases). Germline assignment: CDR1 SNHLY and CDR2 FYNNEI. The CDR3 is made up of 16 amino acids. Trimming took off 2 bases at V and 0 bases at J, with 11 bases between the two ends. CDR3 bases: TGTGCCAGCAGTGAACGGGACACCTTTAGCAATCAGCCCCAGCATTTT. Its protein is CASSERDTFSNQPQHF.

The rearrangement uses TRBV6-6 and TRBJ1-1, with D perhaps TRBD1 (5 bases). CDR1 is MNHNY and CDR2 is SVGAGI in the germline V gene (reference sequence). The CDR3 is 15 amino acids. Trimming shortened V by 9 bases and J by 0 bases, and 17 bases separated the two germline ends. In DNA form, the CDR3 reads TGTGCCAGTGGGTCTTCCGACAGCTTGAACACTGAAGCTTTCTTT. Translated: CASGSSDSLNTEAFF.

This chain joins TRBV6-4 and TRBJ2-3, with TRBD2 identical over 13 bases. The CDR3 totals 16 residues. With V trimmed by 2 bases and J by 4 bases, 3 bases remained unmatched. CDR1 is MRHNA and CDR2 is SNTAGT in the germline V gene. CDR3 protein: CASSDRLAGGPDTQYF. The CDR3 nucleotides read TGTGCCAGCAGTGACCGACTAGCGGGAGGACCAGATACGCAGTATTTT.

This clone has more than one count but fewer than ten. This chain uses TRBV5-5 with TRBJ2-3; TRBD1 agrees at 11 bases. Germline trimming cut 3 bases from V and 4 bases from J; bases unmatched to any gene: 10. In germline, CDR1 is SGHKS, CDR2 YYEKEE (reference sequence). The CDR3 runs to 17 residues. The CDR3 loop reads CASSSEGTGGGPDTQYF. The CDR3 DNA follows: TGTGCCAGCAGCTCGGAAGGGACAGGGGGGGGACCAGATACGCAGTATTTT.

The chain couples TRBV7-8 to TRBJ2-1; D is undetermined. V gave up 5 bases and J gave up 0 bases, with 14 bases separating them. The germline gives CDR1 SGHVS, CDR2 FQNEAQ. The CDR3 runs 16 residues. DNA of the CDR3: TGTGCCAGCAGCCCCCGTGGCCCCAGCTCCTACAATGAGCAGTTCTTC. Protein sequence: CASSPRGPSSYNEQFF.

This chain links TRBV2 with TRBJ2-1; 15 nucleotides match TRBD2. Germline lookup yields CDR1 SNHLY and CDR2 FYNNEI. This CDR3 has 16 amino acids. V was clipped by 4 bases and J by 8 bases; unmatched bases: 6. The CDR3 sequence: CASSAGTSGRTDEQFF. CDR3 nucleotides: TGTGCCAGCAGTGCCGGGACTAGCGGGAGGACAGATGAGCAGTTCTTC.

The chain joins TRBV7-9 to TRBJ2-1; TRBD2 might be the D (6 bases). The CDR3 consists of 14 residues. Germline CDR1 and CDR2: SEHNR and FQNEAQ (reference sequence). The V end lost 1 base, the J end lost 5 bases, and 9 bases lay between the germline ends. This CDR3 reads CASSLEGGNNEQFF. The CDR3 coding sequence is TGTGCCAGCAGCTTAGAAGGAGGGAACAATGAGCAGTTCTTC.

J is TRBJ2-1 and V is TRBV5-8, with TRBD2 matching 13 bases. The CDR3 is 15 residues long. CDR1 and CDR2 from the germline V gene are SGHTS and YDEGEE. Trimming at V came to 4 bases and at J to 9 bases, leaving 7 bases not matched to a gene. The CDR3 region has the DNA TGTGCCAGCAGCCCTTGGACTAGCGGGAGCAGTGAGCAGTTCTTC. Its protein product is CASSPWTSGSSEQFF.

This clone has a single count. V usage is TRBV11-2 and J usage is TRBJ2-7; maybe TRBD2 (6 bases). The CDR3 spans 14 residues. Trimming removed 4 bases at V and 1 base at J, with 11 bases between. In germline, CDR1 is SGHAT, CDR2 FQNNGV. CDR3 residues: CASSSSVLSYEQYF. Here the CDR3 DNA reads TGTGCCAGCAGCTCTAGCGTTTTGTCCTACGAGCAGTACTTC.

The chain joins TRBV19 to TRBJ2-7, with D maybe TRBD2 (7 bases). CDR3 length: 15 residues. V dropped 7 bases and J dropped 4 bases, with 20 bases sitting between them. The germline gives CDR1 LNHDA, CDR2 SQIVND (reference sequence). As DNA, the CDR3 is TGTGCCAGTACCCTGGGAGGGGGGATTGGATACGAGCAGTACTTC. As protein: CASTLGGGIGYEQYF.

V and J are TRBV7-8 and TRBJ2-7; D is uncertain. Germline lookup yields CDR1 SGHVS and CDR2 FQNEAQ. Trimming shortened V by 5 bases and J by 1 base, and 6 bases separated the two germline ends. This CDR3 spans 12 amino acids. Here the CDR3 reads CASSPHSYEQYF. The DNA of the CDR3 is TGTGCCAGCAGCCCACATTCCTACGAGCAGTACTTC.